The rows below give T cell receptor beta chains drawn from one sample of a study of tumor-infiltrating lymphocytes in primary liver carcinoma. A single record per CDR3 protein comes from TCRdb applying MiXCR to the multiplex PCR reads. The sample consists of 330,000 or so distinct CDR3 sequences, less than 75% of them appearing once. The sequenced material came from peripheral blood. The receptors originated from a man in his forties with primary liver carcinoma and hepatitis B virus infection. CDR3s include the opening cysteine and the closing phenylalanine or tryptophan. The D gene is left open where the match is weak. Not every row has a clone size; where given, it reads once, few, many or a size class.

D gene: .; J gene: TRBJ2-3; V gene: TRBV11-2; clone size: many; CDR3 DNA: TGTGCCAGCAGCTTAGAGGCGGCACCAACAGATACGCAGTATTTT; CDR3 protein: CASSLEAAPTDTQYF
D gene: .; J gene: TRBJ2-7; V gene: TRBV7-8; clone size: .; CDR3 DNA: TGTGCCAGCAGCTTAGGGAATGGTCCAACTTTTAGCTACGAGCAGTACTTC; CDR3 protein: CASSLGNGPTFSYEQYF
D gene: .; J gene: TRBJ2-7; V gene: TRBV6-6; clone size: .; CDR3 DNA: TGTGCCACAGGACACGGTTACTACGAGCAGTACTTC; CDR3 protein: CATGHGYYEQYF
D gene: TRBD2; J gene: TRBJ2-3; V gene: TRBV6-5; clone size: few; CDR3 DNA: TGTGCCAGCACTATAGCGGGCGGGGCAGATACGCAGTATTTT; CDR3 protein: CASTIAGGADTQYF
D gene: .; J gene: TRBJ2-5; V gene: TRBV11-2; clone size: .; CDR3 DNA: TGTGCCGGCAGCTTCGTACCGAATCAAGGGACCCAGTACTTC; CDR3 protein: CAGSFVPNQGTQYF
D gene: TRBD1; J gene: TRBJ1-5; V gene: TRBV4-1; clone size: many; CDR3 DNA: TGCGCCAGCAGCCAATCGGGACAGGGGAGCAATCAGCCCCAGCATTTT; CDR3 protein: CASSQSGQGSNQPQHF
D gene: .; J gene: TRBJ2-2; V gene: TRBV6-6; clone size: few; CDR3 DNA: TGTGCCAGCAGGGATCAGGGAAACACCGGGGAGCTGTTTTTT; CDR3 protein: CASRDQGNTGELFF
D gene: .; J gene: TRBJ2-3; V gene: TRBV11-2; clone size: .; CDR3 DNA: TGTGTCAGCAGCTGCTGGGAGGCGGATACGCAGTATTTT; CDR3 protein: CVSSCWEADTQYF
D gene: TRBD2; J gene: TRBJ2-3; V gene: TRBV10-3; clone size: once; CDR3 DNA: TGTACCATCACTGACACGACTAGCGGGAGTAAGGAGTCAGATACGCAGTATTTT; CDR3 protein: CTITDTTSGSKESDTQYF
D gene: .; J gene: TRBJ2-2; V gene: TRBV2; clone size: .; CDR3 DNA: TGTGCCAGCAGTGTCGGTACTACCTTCACCGGGGAGCTGTTTTTT; CDR3 protein: CASSVGTTFTGELFF
D gene: TRBD2; J gene: TRBJ2-1; V gene: TRBV11-2; clone size: .; CDR3 DNA: TGTGCCAGCAGCTCGGTCACGGGAATAGCGGGAGGGCACTTGAATGAGCAGTCCTTC; CDR3 protein: CASSSVTGIAGGHLNEQSF
D gene: .; J gene: TRBJ2-7; V gene: TRBV11-2; clone size: many; CDR3 DNA: TGTGCCAGCTCAGGGAGGGGGACAGCTTCCTACGAGCAGTACTTC; CDR3 protein: CASSGRGTASYEQYF
D gene: .; J gene: TRBJ2-1; V gene: TRBV11-2; clone size: .; CDR3 DNA: TGTGCCAGCAGTTCAGAGGGGGTTGTTTCCTATAATGAGCAGTTCTTC; CDR3 protein: CASSSEGVVSYNEQFF
D gene: TRBD2; J gene: TRBJ2-1; V gene: TRBV11-3; clone size: many; CDR3 DNA: TGTGCCAGCAGCTTATTGGCTAGCGGGATGAATGAGCAGTTCTTC; CDR3 protein: CASSLLASGMNEQFF
D gene: .; J gene: TRBJ2-1; V gene: TRBV11-2; clone size: once; CDR3 DNA: TGTGTCAGCAGCCTAATCTCGGGAGAGTTAGGCGAGCAGTTCTTC; CDR3 protein: CVSSLISGELGEQFF
D gene: TRBD2; J gene: TRBJ2-7; V gene: TRBV11-2; clone size: .; CDR3 DNA: TGTGCCAGCAGCATAGGAGCGGGGGGCACGACCTGCGAGCAGTACTTC; CDR3 protein: CASSIGAGGTTCEQYF
D gene: .; J gene: TRBJ2-1; V gene: TRBV30; clone size: few; CDR3 DNA: TGTGCCTGGAGCAGGGATAATGAGCAGTTCTTC; CDR3 protein: CAWSRDNEQFF
D gene: TRBD1; J gene: TRBJ2-1; V gene: TRBV11-3; clone size: .; CDR3 DNA: TGTGTCAGCAGCGCCGGACAGGACAACGAGCAGTTCTTC; CDR3 protein: CVSSAGQDNEQFF
D gene: .; J gene: TRBJ2-1; V gene: TRBV5-4; clone size: .; CDR3 DNA: TGTGCCAGCAGTCGGGGAATGGCGGGCTCCTACAATGAGCAGTTCTTC; CDR3 protein: CASSRGMAGSYNEQFF
D gene: .; J gene: TRBJ1-1; V gene: TRBV6-5; clone size: many; CDR3 DNA: TGTGCCAGCAGTTATTCAGGGACTAACACTGAAGCTTTCTTT; CDR3 protein: CASSYSGTNTEAFF
D gene: TRBD2; J gene: TRBJ2-7; V gene: TRBV11-2; clone size: many; CDR3 DNA: TGTGCCAGCAGCTTAAGGCTAGCGGATATAACCTACGAGCAGTACTTC; CDR3 protein: CASSLRLADITYEQYF
D gene: .; J gene: TRBJ2-3; V gene: TRBV24-1; clone size: .; CDR3 DNA: TGTGCCACCGGTGATACAGATACGCAGTATTTT; CDR3 protein: CATGDTDTQYF
D gene: .; J gene: TRBJ2-4; V gene: TRBV11-2; clone size: .; CDR3 DNA: TGTGCCAGCAGCTTAGGGGTTCGGAGGGATGAAGCCAAAAACATTCAGTACTTC; CDR3 protein: CASSLGVRRDEAKNIQYF
D gene: TRBD2; J gene: TRBJ2-6; V gene: TRBV6-5; clone size: many; CDR3 DNA: TGTGCCAGCAGACCGGGACTAGTGGCGGGGGCCAACGTCCTGACTTTC; CDR3 protein: CASRPGLVAGANVLTF
D gene: TRBD1; J gene: TRBJ1-1; V gene: TRBV28; clone size: .; CDR3 DNA: TGTGCCAGCAGTTTATGGACAGGGGAGGGCACTGAAGCTTTCTTT; CDR3 protein: CASSLWTGEGTEAFF
D gene: .; J gene: TRBJ1-5; V gene: TRBV4-2; clone size: .; CDR3 DNA: TGTACCAGCAGCCAAGAGCCCGGGATTATCAATCAGCCCCAGCATTTT; CDR3 protein: CTSSQEPGIINQPQHF
D gene: .; J gene: TRBJ1-1; V gene: TRBV7-9; clone size: .; CDR3 DNA: TGTGCCAGCCACCAAGGGTCAACTGAAGCTTTCTTT; CDR3 protein: CASHQGSTEAFF
D gene: .; J gene: TRBJ2-7; V gene: TRBV5-1; clone size: .; CDR3 DNA: TGCGCCAGCAGCCCAGAAAGGGGCTCCTACGAGCAGTACTTC; CDR3 protein: CASSPERGSYEQYF
D gene: TRBD2; J gene: TRBJ2-1; V gene: TRBV4-1; clone size: few; CDR3 DNA: TGCGCCACCGGACTAGCGGGAGACGGGAATGAGCAGTTCTTC; CDR3 protein: CATGLAGDGNEQFF
D gene: .; J gene: TRBJ2-7; V gene: TRBV10-2; clone size: once; CDR3 DNA: TGCGCCAGCAGGGACGTCGGGGGTTCTCACTCCTATGAGCAGTACTTC; CDR3 protein: CASRDVGGSHSYEQYF
D gene: TRBD1; J gene: TRBJ1-2; V gene: TRBV5-6; clone size: .; CDR3 DNA: TGTGCCAGCAGCTTAGGGGGCGGTGTAGATGGCTACACCTTC; CDR3 protein: CASSLGGGVDGYTF
D gene: TRBD2; J gene: TRBJ2-2; V gene: TRBV10-3; clone size: many; CDR3 DNA: TGTGCCATCAAAGCTAGCGGGCAAACCGGGGAGCTGTTTTTT; CDR3 protein: CAIKASGQTGELFF
D gene: .; J gene: TRBJ2-3; V gene: TRBV6-1; clone size: many; CDR3 DNA: TGTGCCAGCAGTGAAGTGATAGCACCAAGTGGGTTCGGCACAGATACGCAGTATTTT; CDR3 protein: CASSEVIAPSGFGTDTQYF
D gene: TRBD1; J gene: TRBJ2-2; V gene: TRBV14; clone size: .; CDR3 DNA: TGTGCCAGCAGCCTTCGAGACAGGGTCAATATCGGGGAGCTGCTTTTT; CDR3 protein: CASSLRDRVNIGELLF
D gene: .; J gene: TRBJ1-4; V gene: TRBV6-5; clone size: once; CDR3 DNA: TGTGCCGGCACCACATACCAGGGTTCGAAAGAAAAACTGTTTTTT; CDR3 protein: CAGTTYQGSKEKLFF
D gene: .; J gene: TRBJ2-2; V gene: TRBV6-1; clone size: .; CDR3 DNA: TGTGCCAGCAGTGAAGACGGATTCTCGGGGGAGCTGTTTTTT; CDR3 protein: CASSEDGFSGELFF
D gene: TRBD2; J gene: TRBJ2-3; V gene: TRBV6-6; clone size: many; CDR3 DNA: TGTGCCAGCAGCCCGAGGGGAATGGGGCGGGAGGGCCCGACAGATACGCAGTATTTT; CDR3 protein: CASSPRGMGREGPTDTQYF
D gene: .; J gene: TRBJ2-1; V gene: TRBV5-4; clone size: once; CDR3 DNA: TGTGCCAGCAGATTGTATGGGGGAAAAGAGCAGTTCTTC; CDR3 protein: CASRLYGGKEQFF